This T cell receptor (beta chain) came from a study of T cell changes during pregnancy in multiple sclerosis. The method was immunoSEQ multiplex PCR; TCRdb's version includes in-frame clones alone and lacks a portion of them. The repertoire holds 25,000 to 30,000 clones, around 90% seen once, with around 0.6% in the top ten. The CDR3 is made up of 13 amino acids. With V trimmed by 7 bases and J by 10 bases, 7 bases remained unmatched. Per the germline V gene, CDR1 is MNHNY and CDR2 is SVGAGI (reference sequence). The sequencing here drew on CD4+ T cells from peripheral blood mononuclear cells, taken in the first trimester of pregnancy. The chain uses TRBV6-6 and TRBJ2-1, with 10 bases matching TRBD2. This sequence was found in a female donor in good health, enrolled as a control in a pregnancy study. This chain's CDR3 is CASTLAGVGEQFF. The DNA for the CDR3 is TGTGCCAGCACCCTAGCGGGAGTAGGAGAGCAGTTCTTC.